This T cell receptor beta chain was found in a study of blood T cells in healthy people across ages. The V and J ends lost 5 bases and 11 bases respectively, with 15 bases between them. The CDR3 covers 12 residues. Germline V gives CDR1 MNHEY, CDR2 SVGAGI. This clonotype turned up a few times. A J-beta primer mix and a sample-barcoded 5' primer were used in a second PCR of about 6 to 12 cycles. Individual samples furnished no less than 3 million CDR3-containing paired-end reads apiece. TCRdb analysed the 5' RACE reads with MiXCR anew, one entry per CDR3 protein. The data show 450,000 to 600,000 distinct CDR3 sequences, about 28% seen once. These data also formed part of another study, on T cells of mothers and their children.

This receptor was taken from a boy aged 2 to 10 in good health. Specimen: blood. The V call is TRBV6-5, the J call TRBJ1-1; D might be TRBD1 (5 bases). CDR3 loop: CASSPDTGGAFF. CDR3 sequence (DNA): TGTGCCAGCAGTCCGGACACGGGGGGGGCTTTCTTT.